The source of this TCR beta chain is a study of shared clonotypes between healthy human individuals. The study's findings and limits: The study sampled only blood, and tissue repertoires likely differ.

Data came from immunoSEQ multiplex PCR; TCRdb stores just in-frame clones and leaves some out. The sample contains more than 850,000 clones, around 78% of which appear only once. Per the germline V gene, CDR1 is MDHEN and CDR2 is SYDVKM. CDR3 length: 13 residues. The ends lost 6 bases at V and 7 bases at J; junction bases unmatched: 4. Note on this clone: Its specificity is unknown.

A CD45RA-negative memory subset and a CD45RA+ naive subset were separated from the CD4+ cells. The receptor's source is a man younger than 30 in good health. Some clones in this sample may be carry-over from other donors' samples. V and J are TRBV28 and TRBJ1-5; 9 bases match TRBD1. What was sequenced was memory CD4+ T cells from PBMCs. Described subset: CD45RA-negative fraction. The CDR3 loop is CASSLQGAQPQHF. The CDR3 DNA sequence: TGTGCCAGCAGCCTACAGGGGGCCCAGCCCCAGCATTTT.